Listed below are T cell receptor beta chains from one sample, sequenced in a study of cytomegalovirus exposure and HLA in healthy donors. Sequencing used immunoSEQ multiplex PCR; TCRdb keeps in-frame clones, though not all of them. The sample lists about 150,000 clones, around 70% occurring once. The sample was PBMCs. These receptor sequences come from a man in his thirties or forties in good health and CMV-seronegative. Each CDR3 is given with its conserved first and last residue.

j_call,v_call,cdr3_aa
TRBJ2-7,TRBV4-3,CASSQDRGLYEQYF
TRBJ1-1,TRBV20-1,CSASSSEAFF
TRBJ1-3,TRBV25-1,CAGMLGQLPSGNTIYF
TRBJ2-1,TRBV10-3,CAIRAGQGGNNEQFF
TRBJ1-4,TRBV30,CAWSVAGGDEKLFF
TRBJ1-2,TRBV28,CASSFSDRVHYGYTF
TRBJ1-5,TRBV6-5,CASSGQQNQPQHF
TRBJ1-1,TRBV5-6,CASSLTTDEEAFF
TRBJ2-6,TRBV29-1,CSVEDHAAGQGYPGANVLTF
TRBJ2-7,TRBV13,CASSLRQGAYEQYF
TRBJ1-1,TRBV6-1,CASSERGQLLGAFF
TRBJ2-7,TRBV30,CAWSALSTGYEQYF
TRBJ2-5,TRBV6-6,CASSWGREGTQYF
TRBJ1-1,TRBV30,CAWSVYAGGTEAFF
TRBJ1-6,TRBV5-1,CATPPGPRGSPLHF
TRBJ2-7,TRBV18,CASSPRQGYEQYF
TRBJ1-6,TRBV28,CASSSTGFISYNSPLHF
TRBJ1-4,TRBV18,CASSPTDGTGNEKLFF
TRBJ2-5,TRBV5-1,CASSRARGEGETQYF
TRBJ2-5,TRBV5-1,CASSSPGKETQYF
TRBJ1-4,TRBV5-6,CASSSQGSNEKLFF
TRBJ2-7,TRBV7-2,CASSKQGYEQYF
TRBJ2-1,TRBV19,CASGRRGGDEQFF
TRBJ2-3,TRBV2,CASSEGQGAVDTQYF
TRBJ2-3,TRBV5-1,CASSFGQGSTQYF
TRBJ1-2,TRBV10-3,CAISIRGDYGYTF
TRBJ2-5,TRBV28,CASRWGGAETQYF
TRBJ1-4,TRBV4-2,CASSQERGVEKLFF
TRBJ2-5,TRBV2,CASSVGGETQYF
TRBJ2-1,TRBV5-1,CASSLVGTEAYNEQFF
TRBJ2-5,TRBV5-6,CASSLNRVQETQYF
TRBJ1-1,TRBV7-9,CASSPNRDTYVNTEAFF
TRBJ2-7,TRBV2,CASKVAGESSYEQYF
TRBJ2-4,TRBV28,CASSLGGAKNIQYF
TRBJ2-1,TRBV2,CASSASPKGGGAYNEQFF
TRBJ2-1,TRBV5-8,CASRPLAGDEQFF
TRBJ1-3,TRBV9,CASSATDWTYSGNTIYF
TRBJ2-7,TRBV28,CASRGLGTTAYEQYF
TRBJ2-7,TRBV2,CASSPTEAYEQYF
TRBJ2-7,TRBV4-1,CASSQVGQDPEQYF
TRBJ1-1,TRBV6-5,CASSYGQNTEAFF
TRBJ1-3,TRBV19,CASLDGGLTIYF
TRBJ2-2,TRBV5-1,CASSLEGDRATGELFF
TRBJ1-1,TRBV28,CASSPGQGGEAFF
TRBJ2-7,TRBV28,CASSLRGQGSHEQYF
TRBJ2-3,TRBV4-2,CASSPSSGGDRDTQYF
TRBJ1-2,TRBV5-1,CASSFGQGVDYGYPF
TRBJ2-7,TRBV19,CASSAAGDYEQYF